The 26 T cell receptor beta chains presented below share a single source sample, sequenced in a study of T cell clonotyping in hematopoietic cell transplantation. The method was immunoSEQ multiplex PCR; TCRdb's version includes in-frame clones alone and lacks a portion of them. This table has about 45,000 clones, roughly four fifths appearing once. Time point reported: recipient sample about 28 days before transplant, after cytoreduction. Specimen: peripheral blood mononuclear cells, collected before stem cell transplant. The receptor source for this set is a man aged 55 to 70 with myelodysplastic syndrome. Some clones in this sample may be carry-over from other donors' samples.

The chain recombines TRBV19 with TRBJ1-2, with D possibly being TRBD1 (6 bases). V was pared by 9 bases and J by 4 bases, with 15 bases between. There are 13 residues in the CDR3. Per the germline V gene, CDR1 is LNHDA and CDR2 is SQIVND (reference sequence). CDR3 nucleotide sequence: TGTGCCAGCACAGGGCGAGGGCTCTATGGCTACACCTTC. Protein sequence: CASTGRGLYGYTF.

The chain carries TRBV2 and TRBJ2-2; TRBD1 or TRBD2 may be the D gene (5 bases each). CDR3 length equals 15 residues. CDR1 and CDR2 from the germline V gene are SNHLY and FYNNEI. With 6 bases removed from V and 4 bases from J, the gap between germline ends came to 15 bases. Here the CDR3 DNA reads TGTGCCAGCAGAGCTAGGGACGGCTTCACCGGGGAGCTGTTTTTT. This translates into CASRARDGFTGELFF.

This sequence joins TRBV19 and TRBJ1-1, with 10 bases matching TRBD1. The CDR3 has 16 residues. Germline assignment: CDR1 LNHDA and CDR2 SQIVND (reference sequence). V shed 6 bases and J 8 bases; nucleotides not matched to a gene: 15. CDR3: CASSPLGQGVPWEAFF. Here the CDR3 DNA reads TGTGCCAGTAGCCCCCTCGGACAGGGGGTTCCTTGGGAAGCTTTCTTT.

The CDR3 bases are TGTGCCAGTAGTGCTACCGGGGACGGGACTGAAGCTTTCTTT. This codes for CASSATGDGTEAFF. V and J are TRBV19 and TRBJ1-1, with TRBD1 as a possible D gene (5 bases). Germline V gene lookup returns CDR1 LNHDA and CDR2 SQIVND (reference sequence). The CDR3 runs to 14 residues. V lost 5 bases to trimming and J lost 5 bases, with 15 bases between them.

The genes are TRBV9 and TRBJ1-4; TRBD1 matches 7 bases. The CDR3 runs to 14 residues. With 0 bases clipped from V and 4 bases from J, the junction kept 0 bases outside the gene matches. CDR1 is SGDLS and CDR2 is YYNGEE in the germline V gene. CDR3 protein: CASSVGDSNEKLFF. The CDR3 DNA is TGTGCCAGCAGCGTAGGGGACAGTAATGAAAAACTGTTTTTT.

The CDR3 loop reads CASSREGARANEKLFF. CDR3 nucleotides: TGCGCCAGCAGCCGGGAGGGGGCGCGGGCTAATGAAAAACTGTTTTTT. The chain carries TRBV5-1 and TRBJ1-4; TRBD1 aligns across 7 bases. The trim removed 4 bases at V and 3 bases at J, leaving 9 bases unmatched. The CDR3 runs 16 residues. CDR1 is SGHRS, CDR2 YFSETQ, per germline.

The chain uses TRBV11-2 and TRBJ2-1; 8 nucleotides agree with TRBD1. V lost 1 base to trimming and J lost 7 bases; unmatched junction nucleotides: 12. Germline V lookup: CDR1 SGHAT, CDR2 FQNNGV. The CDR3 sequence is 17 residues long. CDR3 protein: CASSLGLLRGRMNEQFF. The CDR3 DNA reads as TGTGCCAGCAGCTTAGGACTCCTCAGGGGGCGGATGAATGAGCAGTTCTTC.

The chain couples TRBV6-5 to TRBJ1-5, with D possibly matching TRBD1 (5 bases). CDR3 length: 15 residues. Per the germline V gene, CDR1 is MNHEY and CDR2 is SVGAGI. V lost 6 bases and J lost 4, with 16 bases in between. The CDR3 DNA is TGTGCCAGCAGCCCCCCGGGACTCCAAAATCAGCCCCAGCATTTT. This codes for CASSPPGLQNQPQHF.

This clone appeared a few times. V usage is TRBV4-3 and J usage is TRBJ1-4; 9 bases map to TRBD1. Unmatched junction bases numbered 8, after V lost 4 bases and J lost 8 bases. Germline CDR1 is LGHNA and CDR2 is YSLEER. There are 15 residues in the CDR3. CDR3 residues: CASSPRGTGIEKLFF. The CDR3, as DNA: TGCGCCAGCAGCCCTCGGGGGACAGGGATCGAAAAACTGTTTTTT.

CDR3 residues: CASSFWVSRKTFDSPLHF. The CDR3 bases are TGTGCCAGCAGCTTCTGGGTCAGCCGAAAAACATTTGATTCACCCCTCCACTTT. This rearrangement joins TRBV5-6 to TRBJ1-6; D remains ambiguous. V was pared by 2 bases and J by 8 bases, with 23 bases between. The CDR3 contains 18 residues. In germline, CDR1 is SGHDT, CDR2 YYEEEE.

The CDR3 reads CSVRQLHVNTEAFF. The CDR3 DNA is TGCAGCGTTCGTCAGCTCCACGTGAACACTGAAGCTTTCTTT. The V gene is TRBV29-1, the J gene TRBJ1-1; no firm D call. The germline V and J ends were trimmed by 5 bases and 0 bases, with 13 bases remaining between them. Germline V CDR1 and CDR2: SQVTM, ANQGSEA. This CDR3 is built from 14 residues. The complete variable domain, with remaining parts taken from reference TRBV29-1 and TRBJ1-1, reads SAVISQKPSRDICQRGTSLTIQCQVDSQVTMMFWYRQQPGQSLTLIATANQGSEATYESGFVIDKFPISRPNLTFSTLTVSNMSPEDSSIYLCSVRQLHVNTEAFFGQGTRLTVV.

The CDR3 region is CASSFQRGGTSKDNEQFF. In nucleotides, the CDR3 is TGTGCCAGTAGTTTCCAGCGGGGGGGCACCTCCAAAGACAATGAGCAGTTCTTC. V and J are TRBV19 and TRBJ2-1; 10 bases are a match to TRBD2. CDR3 length: 18 residues. Per the germline V gene, CDR1 is LNHDA and CDR2 is SQIVND (reference sequence). V gave up 5 bases and J gave up 5 bases; unmatched junction bases: 15.

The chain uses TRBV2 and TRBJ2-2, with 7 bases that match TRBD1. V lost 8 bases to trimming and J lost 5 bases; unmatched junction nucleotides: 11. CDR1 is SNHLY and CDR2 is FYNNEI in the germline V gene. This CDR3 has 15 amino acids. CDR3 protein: CASGLGAGGTGELFF. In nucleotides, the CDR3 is TGTGCCAGCGGTCTAGGGGCAGGGGGAACCGGGGAGCTGTTTTTT.

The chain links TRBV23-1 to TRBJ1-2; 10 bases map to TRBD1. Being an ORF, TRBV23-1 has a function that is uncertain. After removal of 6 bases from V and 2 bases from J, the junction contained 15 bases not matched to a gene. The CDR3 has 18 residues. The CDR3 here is CASSRKRQGAGVNYGYTF. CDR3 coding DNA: TGCGCCAGCAGCCGTAAGAGACAGGGGGCTGGGGTGAACTATGGCTACACCTTC.

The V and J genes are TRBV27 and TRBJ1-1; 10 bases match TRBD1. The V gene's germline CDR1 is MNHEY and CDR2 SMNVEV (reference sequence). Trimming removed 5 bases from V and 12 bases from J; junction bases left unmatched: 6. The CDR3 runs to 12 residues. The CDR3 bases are TGTGCCAGCAGTACGGACAGGGGGACAACTTTCTTT. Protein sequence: CASSTDRGTTFF.

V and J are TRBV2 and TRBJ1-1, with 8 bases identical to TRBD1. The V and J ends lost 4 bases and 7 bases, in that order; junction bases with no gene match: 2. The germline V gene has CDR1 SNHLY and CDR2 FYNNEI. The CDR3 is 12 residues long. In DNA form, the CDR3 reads TGTGCCAGCAGTGTGGACAGGGATGAAGCTTTCTTT. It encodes CASSVDRDEAFF.

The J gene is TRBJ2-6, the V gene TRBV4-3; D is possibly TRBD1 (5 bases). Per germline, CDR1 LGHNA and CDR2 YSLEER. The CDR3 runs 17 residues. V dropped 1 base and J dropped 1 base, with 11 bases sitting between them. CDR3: CASSQGYSGSGANVLTF. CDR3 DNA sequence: TGCGCCAGCAGCCAAGGGTATTCAGGGTCTGGGGCCAACGTCCTGACTTTC.

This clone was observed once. CDR3 amino acids: CASSSESGYEQYF. The CDR3 coding sequence is TGTGCCAGCAGCTCTGAGTCAGGGTACGAGCAGTACTTC. V is TRBV7-2 and J is TRBJ2-7; a weak D match, TRBD1 (5 bases). The CDR3 loop spans 13 amino acids. Trimming took off 4 bases at V and 4 bases at J, with 11 bases between the two ends. CDR1 is SGHTA, CDR2 FQGNSA, per germline.

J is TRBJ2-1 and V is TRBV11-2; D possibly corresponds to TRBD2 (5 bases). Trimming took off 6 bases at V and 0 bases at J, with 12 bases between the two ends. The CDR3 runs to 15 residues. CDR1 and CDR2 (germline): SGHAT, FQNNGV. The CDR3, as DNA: TGTGCCAGCAGACCGGGGTTCAGCTCCTACAATGAGCAGTTCTTC. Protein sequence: CASRPGFSSYNEQFF.

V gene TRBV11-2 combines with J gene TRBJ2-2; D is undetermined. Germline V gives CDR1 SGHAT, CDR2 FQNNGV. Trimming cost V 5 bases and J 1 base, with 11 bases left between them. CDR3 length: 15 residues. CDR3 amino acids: CASSPVSWNTGELFF. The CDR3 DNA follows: TGTGCCAGCAGCCCAGTTAGTTGGAACACCGGGGAGCTGTTTTTT.

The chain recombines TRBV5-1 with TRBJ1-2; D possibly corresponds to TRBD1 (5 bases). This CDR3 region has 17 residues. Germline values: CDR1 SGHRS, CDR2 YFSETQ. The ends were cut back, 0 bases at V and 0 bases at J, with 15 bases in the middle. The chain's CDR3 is CASSLALQVGANYGYTF. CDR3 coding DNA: TGCGCCAGCAGCTTGGCCCTACAGGTCGGAGCTAACTATGGCTACACCTTC. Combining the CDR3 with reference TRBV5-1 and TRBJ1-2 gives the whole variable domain KAGVTQTPRYLIKTRGQQVTLSCSPISGHRSVSWYQQTPGQGLQFLFEYFSETQRNKGNFPGRFSGRQFSNSRSEMNVSTLELGDSALYLCASSLALQVGANYGYTFGSGTRLTVV.

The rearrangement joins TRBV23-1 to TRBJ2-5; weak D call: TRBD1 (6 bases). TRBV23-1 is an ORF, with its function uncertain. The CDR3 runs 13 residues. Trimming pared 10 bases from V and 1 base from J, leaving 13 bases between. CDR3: CANRGQLQETQYF. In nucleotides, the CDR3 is TGCGCCAACCGAGGACAGCTCCAAGAGACCCAGTACTTC.

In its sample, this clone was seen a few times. DNA for the CDR3: TGTGCCAGCCGACAGGGGTTTGAAGGCTACACCTTC. This translates into CASRQGFEGYTF. The rearrangement joins TRBV6-1 to TRBJ1-2; 8 bases agree with TRBD1. The germline V gene encodes CDR1 MNHNS and CDR2 SASEGT. The CDR3 has 12 residues. V lost 8 bases to trimming and J lost 8 bases; unmatched junction nucleotides: 7.

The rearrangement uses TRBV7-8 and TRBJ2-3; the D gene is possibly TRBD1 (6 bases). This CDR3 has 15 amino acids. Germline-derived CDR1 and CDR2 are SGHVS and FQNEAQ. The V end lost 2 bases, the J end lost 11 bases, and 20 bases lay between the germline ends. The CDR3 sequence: CASSLPGPEGTQQYF. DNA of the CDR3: TGTGCCAGCAGCTTACCGGGACCTGAGGGGACACAGCAGTATTTT.

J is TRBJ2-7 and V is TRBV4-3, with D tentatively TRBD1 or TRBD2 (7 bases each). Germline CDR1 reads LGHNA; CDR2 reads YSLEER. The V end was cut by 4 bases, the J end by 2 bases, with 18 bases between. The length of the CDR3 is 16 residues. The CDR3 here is CASSPGGRVSPYEQYF. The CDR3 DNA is TGCGCCAGCAGCCCAGGGGGGAGGGTCTCCCCCTACGAGCAGTACTTC.

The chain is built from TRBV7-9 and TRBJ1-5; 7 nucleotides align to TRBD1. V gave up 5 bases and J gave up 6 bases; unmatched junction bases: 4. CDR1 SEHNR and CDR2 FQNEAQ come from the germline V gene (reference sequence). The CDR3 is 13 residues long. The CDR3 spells CASSRQGGQPQHF. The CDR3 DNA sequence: TGTGCCAGCAGCAGACAGGGCGGTCAGCCCCAGCATTTT.